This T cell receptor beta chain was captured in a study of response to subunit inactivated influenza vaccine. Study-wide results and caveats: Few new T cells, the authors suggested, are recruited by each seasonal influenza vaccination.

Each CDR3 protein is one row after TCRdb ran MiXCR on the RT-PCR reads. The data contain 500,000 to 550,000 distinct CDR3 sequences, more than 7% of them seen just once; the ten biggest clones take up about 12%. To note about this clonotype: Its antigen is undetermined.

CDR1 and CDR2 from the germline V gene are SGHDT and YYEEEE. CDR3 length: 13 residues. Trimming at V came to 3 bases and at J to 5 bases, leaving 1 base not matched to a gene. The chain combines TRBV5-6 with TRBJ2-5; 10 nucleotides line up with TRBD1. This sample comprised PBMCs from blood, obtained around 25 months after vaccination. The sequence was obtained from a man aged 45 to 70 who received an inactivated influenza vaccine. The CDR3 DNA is TGTGCCAGCAGCTGGGACAGGGGCGAGACCCAGTACTTC. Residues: CASSWDRGETQYF.